The entry below describes one T cell receptor beta chain. No cognate antigen has been identified for it. No base quality values were provided; no much bigger clone lies one nucleotide off. The record originates from a study of blood T cell repertoires in COVID-19 (dated by TCRdb to between 2020 and 2021). In terms of the full investigation: Collaborator samples came from the United States, Italy and Spain and covered acute and convalescent phases of COVID-19. The repertoires were released in a freely available public database meant as a resource for research on the immune response to SARS-CoV-2. Where available, HLA class I and class II types were obtained from metadata supplied by the sample provider rather than from assay-based typing. The sample metadata nearly always contained a de-identified subject ID, COVID-19 status, age in years and sex. The dataset comprised deeply sampled blood TCRbeta repertoires from subjects exposed to, actively infected with, or recovered from COVID-19. Samples came from the ongoing ImmuneRACE study (first 160 participants) plus 1,254 subjects from 6 global collaborators. The prospective study material was composed of cDNA or gDNA derived from T cells, B-cell-depleted T cells, or PBMCs.

V is reduced by 0 bases and J by 0 bases, leaving a spacing of 8 bases between them. Based on the germline V gene, the CDR1 and CDR2 sequences are SGHDN and FVKESK. Spanning cysteine to phenylalanine, the CDR3 consists of 16 amino acids. The entry retains the CDR3 DNA only, 48 bases that are in frame from base 1. Whole blood was collected in K2EDTA tubes by collaborating institutions according to the institutions' own protocols. Collaborator samples were shipped for TCRbeta analysis as frozen whole blood, isolated PBMCs, or DNA extracted from either sample type. The immunoSEQ Assay, a bias-controlled multiplex PCR, was used to amplify TCRbeta CDR3 regions from genomic DNA. The original pipeline was this. Nucleated cell counts per sample were estimated from amplification of reference gene primers within the assay. To quantify the absolute abundance of each unique TCRbeta CDR3 rearrangement, sequence reads were collapsed and filtered. For each sample, productive Simpson clonality was calculated by taking the square root of Simpson's diversity index across productive rearrangements. In TCRdb, the immuneACCESS table is reduced to in-frame sequences with V and J assigned. These tables do not hold every clone; where another copy was compared, an unresolved V gene accounts for under half, and the others remain unexplained. Clone size and the V and J calls come from that table; the DNA yielded D and trimming. The sample table shows over 100,000 clones, and over 70% are seen once. The ten largest make up about 6.6% of the sample.

Study-wide findings and limitations: How much clinical and demographic metadata was included differed by source and by participant, and the metadata was provided uncurated.

The source of this sequence is a woman in her forties or fifties with acute or convalescent COVID-19. This receptor chain uses TRBV14 and TRBJ1-4; the D gene cannot be resolved reliably. Material: peripheral blood. The CDR3 region: CASSQDRQATNEKLFF. The nucleotide sequence reads as follows: TGTGCCAGCAGCCAAGACAGGCAAGCAACTAATGAAAAACTGTTTTTT.